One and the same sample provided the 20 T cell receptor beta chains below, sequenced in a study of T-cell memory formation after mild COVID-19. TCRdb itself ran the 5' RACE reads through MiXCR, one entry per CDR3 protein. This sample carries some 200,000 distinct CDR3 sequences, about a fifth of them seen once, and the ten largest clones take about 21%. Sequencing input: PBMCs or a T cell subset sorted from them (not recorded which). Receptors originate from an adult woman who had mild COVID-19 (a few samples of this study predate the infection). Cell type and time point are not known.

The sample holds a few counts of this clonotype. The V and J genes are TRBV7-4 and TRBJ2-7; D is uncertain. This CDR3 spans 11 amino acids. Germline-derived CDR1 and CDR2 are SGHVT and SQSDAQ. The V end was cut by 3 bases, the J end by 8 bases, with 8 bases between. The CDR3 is CASSFRRQQYF. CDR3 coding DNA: TGTGCCAGCAGCTTTAGGAGACAGCAGTACTTC.

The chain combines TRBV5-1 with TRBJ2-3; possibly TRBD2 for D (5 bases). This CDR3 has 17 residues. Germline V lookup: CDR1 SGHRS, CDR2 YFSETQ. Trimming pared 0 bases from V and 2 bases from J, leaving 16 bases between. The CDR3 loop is CASSLAAGPTPTDTQYF. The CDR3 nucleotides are TGCGCCAGCAGCTTGGCCGCGGGTCCAACCCCCACAGATACGCAGTATTTT.

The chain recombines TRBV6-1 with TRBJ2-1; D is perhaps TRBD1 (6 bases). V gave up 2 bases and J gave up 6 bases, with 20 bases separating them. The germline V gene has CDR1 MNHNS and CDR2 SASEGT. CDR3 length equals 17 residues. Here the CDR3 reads CASSEWGGAGAGNEQFF. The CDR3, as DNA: TGTGCCAGCAGTGAATGGGGTGGGGCAGGGGCCGGCAATGAGCAGTTCTTC.

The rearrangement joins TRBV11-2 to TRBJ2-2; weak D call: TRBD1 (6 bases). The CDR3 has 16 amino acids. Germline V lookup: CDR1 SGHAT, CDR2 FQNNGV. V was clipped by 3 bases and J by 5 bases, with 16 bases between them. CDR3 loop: CASSLTTGWGTGELFF. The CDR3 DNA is TGTGCCAGCAGCTTGACTACAGGGTGGGGGACCGGGGAGCTGTTTTTT.

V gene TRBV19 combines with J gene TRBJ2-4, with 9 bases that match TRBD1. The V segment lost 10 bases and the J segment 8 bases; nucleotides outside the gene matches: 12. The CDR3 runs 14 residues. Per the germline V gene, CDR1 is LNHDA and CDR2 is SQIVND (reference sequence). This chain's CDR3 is CATAPDRGWDIQYF. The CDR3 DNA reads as TGTGCCACCGCCCCGGACAGGGGCTGGGACATTCAGTACTTC.

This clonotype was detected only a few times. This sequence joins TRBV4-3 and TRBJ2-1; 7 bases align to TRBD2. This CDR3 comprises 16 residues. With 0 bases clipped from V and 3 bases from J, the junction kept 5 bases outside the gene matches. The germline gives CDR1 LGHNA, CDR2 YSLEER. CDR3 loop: CASSQDKLADYNEQFF. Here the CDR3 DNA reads TGCGCCAGCAGCCAAGATAAGCTAGCGGACTACAATGAGCAGTTCTTC.

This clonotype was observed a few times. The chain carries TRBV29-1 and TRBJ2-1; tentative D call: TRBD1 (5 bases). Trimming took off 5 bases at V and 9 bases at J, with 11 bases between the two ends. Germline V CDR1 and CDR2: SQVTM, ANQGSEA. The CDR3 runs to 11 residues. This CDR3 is CSVSGQGEQFF. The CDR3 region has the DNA TGCAGCGTTTCTGGGCAGGGTGAGCAGTTCTTC.

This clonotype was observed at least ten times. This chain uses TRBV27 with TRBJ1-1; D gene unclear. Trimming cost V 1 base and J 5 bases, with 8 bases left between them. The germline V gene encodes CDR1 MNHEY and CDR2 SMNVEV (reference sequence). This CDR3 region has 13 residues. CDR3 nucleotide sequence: TGTGCCAGCAGTTTATATGAAAGGACTGAAGCTTTCTTT. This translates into CASSLYERTEAFF.

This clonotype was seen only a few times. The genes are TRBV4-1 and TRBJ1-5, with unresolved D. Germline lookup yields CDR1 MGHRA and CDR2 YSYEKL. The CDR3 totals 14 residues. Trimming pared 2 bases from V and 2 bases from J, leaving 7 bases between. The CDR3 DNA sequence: TGCGCCAGCAGCCAATTCACCGGCAATCAGCCCCAGCATTTT. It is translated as CASSQFTGNQPQHF.

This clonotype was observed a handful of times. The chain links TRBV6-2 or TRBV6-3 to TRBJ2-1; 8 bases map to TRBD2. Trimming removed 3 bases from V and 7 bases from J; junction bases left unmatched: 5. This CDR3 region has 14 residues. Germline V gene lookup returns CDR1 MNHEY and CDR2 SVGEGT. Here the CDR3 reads CASSYGREVNEQFF. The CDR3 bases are TGTGCCAGCAGTTATGGGCGGGAGGTAAATGAGCAGTTCTTC.

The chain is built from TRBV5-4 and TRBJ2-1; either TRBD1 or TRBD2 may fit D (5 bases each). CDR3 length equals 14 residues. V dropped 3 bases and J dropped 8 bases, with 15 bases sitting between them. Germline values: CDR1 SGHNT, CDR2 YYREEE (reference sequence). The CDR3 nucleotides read TGTGCCAGCAGCTACGGGACCACGAGCTATGAGCAGTTCTTC. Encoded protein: CASSYGTTSYEQFF.

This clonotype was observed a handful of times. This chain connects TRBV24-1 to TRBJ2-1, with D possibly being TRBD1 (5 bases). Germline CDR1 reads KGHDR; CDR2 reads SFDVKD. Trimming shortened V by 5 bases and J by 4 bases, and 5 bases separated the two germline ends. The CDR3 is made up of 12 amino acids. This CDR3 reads CATSAGYNEQFF. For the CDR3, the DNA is TGTGCCACCAGTGCAGGGTACAATGAGCAGTTCTTC.

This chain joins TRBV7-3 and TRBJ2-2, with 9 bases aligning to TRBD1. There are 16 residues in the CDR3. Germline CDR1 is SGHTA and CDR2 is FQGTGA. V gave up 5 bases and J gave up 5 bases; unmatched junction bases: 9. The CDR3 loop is CASSESPGQGTGELFF. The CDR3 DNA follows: TGTGCCAGCAGCGAATCTCCGGGACAGGGTACCGGGGAGCTGTTTTTT.

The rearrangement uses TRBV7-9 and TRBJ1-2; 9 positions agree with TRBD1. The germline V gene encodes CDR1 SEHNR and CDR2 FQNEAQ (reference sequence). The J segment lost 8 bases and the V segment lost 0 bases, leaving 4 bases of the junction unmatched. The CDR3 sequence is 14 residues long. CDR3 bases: TGTGCCAGCAGCTTAGCGGGACAGGGACACGGCTACACCTTC. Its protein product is CASSLAGQGHGYTF.

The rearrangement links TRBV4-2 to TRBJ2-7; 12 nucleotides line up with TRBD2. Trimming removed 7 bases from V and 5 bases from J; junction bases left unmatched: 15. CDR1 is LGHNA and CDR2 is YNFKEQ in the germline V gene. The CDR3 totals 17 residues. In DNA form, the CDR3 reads TGTGCCAGCAAGCCTATGACTAGCGGGAGTGGTGTCCACGAGCAGTACTTC. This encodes CASKPMTSGSGVHEQYF.

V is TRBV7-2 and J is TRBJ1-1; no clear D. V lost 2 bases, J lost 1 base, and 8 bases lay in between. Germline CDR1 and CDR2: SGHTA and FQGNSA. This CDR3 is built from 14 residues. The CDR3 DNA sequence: TGTGCCAGCAGCTTAATAAAGGGGAACACTGAAGCTTTCTTT. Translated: CASSLIKGNTEAFF.

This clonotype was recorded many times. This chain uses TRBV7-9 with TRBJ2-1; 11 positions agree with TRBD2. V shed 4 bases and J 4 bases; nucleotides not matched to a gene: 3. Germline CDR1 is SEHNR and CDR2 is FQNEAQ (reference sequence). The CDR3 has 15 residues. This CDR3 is CASSSLAGGYNEQFF. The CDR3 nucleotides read TGTGCCAGCAGCTCCTTAGCGGGGGGGTACAATGAGCAGTTCTTC. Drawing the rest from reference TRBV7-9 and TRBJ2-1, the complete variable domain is DTGVSQNPRHKITKRGQNVTFRCDPISEHNRLYWYRQTLGQGPEFLTYFQNEAQLEKSRLLSDRFSAERPKGSFSTLEIQRTEQGDSAMYLCASSSLAGGYNEQFFGPGTRLTVL.

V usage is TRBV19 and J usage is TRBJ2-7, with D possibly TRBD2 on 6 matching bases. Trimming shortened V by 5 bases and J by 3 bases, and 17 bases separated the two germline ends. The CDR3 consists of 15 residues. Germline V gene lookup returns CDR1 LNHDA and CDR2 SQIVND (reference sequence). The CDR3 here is CASSALAFPNYEQYF. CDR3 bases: TGTGCCAGTAGTGCCCTAGCGTTTCCCAACTACGAGCAGTACTTC.

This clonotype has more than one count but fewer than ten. The CDR3 region is CASSWGLAGDEQYF. Written as DNA, the CDR3 is TGCGCCAGCAGCTGGGGACTAGCGGGAGACGAGCAGTACTTC. This chain connects TRBV5-1 to TRBJ2-7, with TRBD2 matching 14 bases. From germline, CDR1 is SGHRS and CDR2 YFSETQ. The CDR3 has 14 residues. The V gene end was trimmed by 3 bases and the J gene end by 5 bases; junction bases not matched to a gene: 1.

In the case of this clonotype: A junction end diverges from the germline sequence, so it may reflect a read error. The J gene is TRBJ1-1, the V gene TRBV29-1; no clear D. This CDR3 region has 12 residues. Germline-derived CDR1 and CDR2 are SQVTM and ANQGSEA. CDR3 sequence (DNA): TGCAGCGTTGAGGGCACTTACACTGAAGATTTCTTT. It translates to CSVEGTYTEDFF.